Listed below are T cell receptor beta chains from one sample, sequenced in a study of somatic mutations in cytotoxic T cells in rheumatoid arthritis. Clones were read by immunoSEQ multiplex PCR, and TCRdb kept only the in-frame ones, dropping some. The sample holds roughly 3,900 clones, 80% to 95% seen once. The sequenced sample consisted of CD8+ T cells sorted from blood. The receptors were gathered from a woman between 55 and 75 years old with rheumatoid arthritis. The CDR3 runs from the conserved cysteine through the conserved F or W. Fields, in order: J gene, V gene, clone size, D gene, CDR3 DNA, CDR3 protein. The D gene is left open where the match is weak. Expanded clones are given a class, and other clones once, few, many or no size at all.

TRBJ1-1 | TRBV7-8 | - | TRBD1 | TGTGCCAGCAGCTTCGGACAGGTTGGGGCTGAAGCTTTCTTT | CASSFGQVGAEAFF
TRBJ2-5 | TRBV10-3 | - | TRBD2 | TGTGCCACCCGTAAGACTAGCGGGCCCCAAGAGACCCAGTACTTC | CATRKTSGPQETQYF
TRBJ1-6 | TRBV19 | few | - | TGTGCCAGTCGGCCGGGGGTCGGATCACCCCTCCACTTT | CASRPGVGSPLHF
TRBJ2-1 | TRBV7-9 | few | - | TGTGCCAGCGAGAGCGGCGCTTCCTACAATGAGCAGTTCTTC | CASESGASYNEQFF
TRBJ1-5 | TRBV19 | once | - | TGTGCCAGTAGTATAGCGGGGGTCCGAAATCAGCCCCAGCATTTT | CASSIAGVRNQPQHF
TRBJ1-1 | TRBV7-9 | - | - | TGTGCCAGCAGGCCGGGCGAGGGCCCGCCCGTGAACACTGAAGCTTTCTTT | CASRPGEGPPVNTEAFF
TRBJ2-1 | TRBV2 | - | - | TGTGCCAGCAGTGTCCCTAACAATGAGCAGTTCTTC | CASSVPNNEQFF
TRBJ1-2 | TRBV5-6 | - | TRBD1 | TGTGCCAGCAGCTCCTGGACAGGGGGCAGCTATGGCTACACCTTC | CASSSWTGGSYGYTF
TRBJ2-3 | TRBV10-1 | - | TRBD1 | TGCGCCAGCAGTTTGGACAGGGGAAGCACAGATACGCAGTATTTT | CASSLDRGSTDTQYF
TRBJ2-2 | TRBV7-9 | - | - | TGTGCCAGCAGCCTCCCCCCCGGAGACCCGAACACCGGGGAGCTGTTTTTT | CASSLPPGDPNTGELFF
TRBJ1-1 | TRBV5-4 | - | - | TGTGCCAGCAGCACGGGACTCCTTAGTACTGAAGCTTTCTTT | CASSTGLLSTEAFF
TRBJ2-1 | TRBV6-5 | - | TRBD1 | TGTGCCACGGGACAGGGGAATGAGCAGTTCTTC | CATGQGNEQFF
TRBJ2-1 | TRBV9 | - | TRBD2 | TGTGCCAGCAGCGTAGCGGGAGGGCCAAGGAATGAGCAGTTCTTC | CASSVAGGPRNEQFF
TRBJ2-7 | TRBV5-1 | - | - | TGCGCCAGCAGCTTAGAGCTTATTAGCCGGGACATTTCCTACGAGCAGTACTTC | CASSLELISRDISYEQYF
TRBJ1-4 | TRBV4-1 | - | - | TGCGCCAGCAGCCAAGAGAGGATGGCAACTAATGAAAAACTGTTTTTT | CASSQERMATNEKLFF
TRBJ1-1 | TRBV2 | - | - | TGTGCCAGCAGTGAGAGGAGCCTAGGTACTGAAGCTTTCTTT | CASSERSLGTEAFF
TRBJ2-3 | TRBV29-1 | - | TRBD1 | TGCAGCGCACAGGGGTTGAGCACAGATACGCAGTATTTT | CSAQGLSTDTQYF
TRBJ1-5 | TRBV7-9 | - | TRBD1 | TGTGCCAGCAGCTTAGCGGGACAGGGAGGAGGTCAGCCCCAGCATTTT | CASSLAGQGGGQPQHF
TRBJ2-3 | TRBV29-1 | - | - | TGCAGCGGGCTGCAAGCAGATACGCAGTATTTT | CSGLQADTQYF
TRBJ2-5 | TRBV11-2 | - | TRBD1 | TGTGCCAGCAGCCAAGGGGGCACGGAGGAGACCCAGTACTTC | CASSQGGTEETQYF
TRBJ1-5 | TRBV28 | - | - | TGTGCCAGCAGTATCGGACAGAGCTATAGCAATCAGCCCCAGCATTTT | CASSIGQSYSNQPQHF
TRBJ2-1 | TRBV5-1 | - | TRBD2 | TGCGCCAGCAGCTTGGCTCCTAGCGGGACCGGCAATGAGCAGTTCTTC | CASSLAPSGTGNEQFF
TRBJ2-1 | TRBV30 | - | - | TGTGCCTGGACGTTCGGTAGTGAGCAGTTCTTC | CAWTFGSEQFF